This T cell receptor beta chain was sequenced for a study of long-term antiretroviral therapy in people with HIV. This clone appeared once. The run of the v3.0 immunoSEQ assay was at survey level. Measured with immunoSEQ multiplex PCR; TCRdb has only the in-frame clones, and not every one. The table has 25,000 to 35,000 clones, 90% to 95% seen once; the top ten hold approximately 4.2%. Sequenced material: unsorted PBMCs, taken 3.1 years after starting antiretroviral therapy. This clonotype was sampled from a man younger than 35 with HIV.

CDR3 nucleotide sequence: TGTGCCAGCAGTGCGTCGACAGTGAGAGGAAACACCATATATTTT. Its translation is CASSASTVRGNTIYF. The chain couples TRBV6-1 to TRBJ1-3, with TRBD1 as a possible D gene (5 bases). Looked up from germline, CDR1 is MNHNS and CDR2 is SASEGT. The length of the CDR3 is 15 residues. Trimming removed 4 bases from V and 4 bases from J, with 14 bases in between.